The 20 T cell receptor beta chains in this list originate from one sample, sequenced in a study of blood T cell repertoires in COVID-19. Sequencing was performed with immunoSEQ multiplex PCR; in TCRdb, only in-frame clones are kept and a portion is missing. The data contain around 62,000 clones, roughly 84% of them seen just once; the ten biggest clones take up around 9.5%. Sequencing was done on a sample of peripheral blood. These receptors were collected from a man aged 50 to 59 with active COVID-19.

This CDR3 reads CASSLNPAYEQYF. The DNA for the CDR3 is TGTGCCAGCAGCTTAAACCCGGCCTACGAGCAGTACTTC. The chain joins TRBV7-2 to TRBJ2-7; D not resolved. Germline V CDR1 and CDR2: SGHTA, FQGNSA. The ends were cut back, 2 bases at V and 2 bases at J, with 7 bases in the middle. The CDR3 has 13 residues.

The table lists this clone with a few counts. This chain uses TRBV6-2 or TRBV6-3 with TRBJ1-2, with D maybe TRBD1 (5 bases). V dropped 0 bases and J dropped 0 bases, with 11 bases sitting between them. CDR1 MNHEY and CDR2 SVGEGT come from the germline V gene. This CDR3 comprises 16 residues. The CDR3 here is CASSYSGRDSNYGYTF. For the CDR3, the DNA is TGTGCCAGCAGTTACTCGGGCAGGGACTCTAACTATGGCTACACCTTC.

The J gene is TRBJ2-2, the V gene TRBV18, with D hard to call. Trimming cost V 2 bases and J 0 bases, with 4 bases left between them. There are 14 residues in the CDR3. Germline CDR1 is KGHSH and CDR2 is LQKENI. CDR3 sequence reads: CASSPTTNTGELFF. In DNA form, the CDR3 reads TGTGCCAGCTCACCAACAACGAACACCGGGGAGCTGTTTTTT.

The chain recombines TRBV12-5 with TRBJ1-5; the D gene is possibly TRBD1 (6 bases). V lost 2 bases, J lost 6 bases, and 17 bases lay in between. Germline V lookup: CDR1 LGHNT, CDR2 FRNRAP. This CDR3 comprises 16 residues. CDR3 sequence reads: CASGLTLGGGGQPQHF. In DNA form, the CDR3 reads TGTGCTAGTGGTTTGACCCTCGGGGGCGGGGGTCAGCCCCAGCATTTT.

J is TRBJ2-3 and V is TRBV7-8; D is possibly TRBD2 (5 bases). With 1 base removed from V and 4 bases from J, the gap between germline ends came to 15 bases. The CDR3 totals 16 residues. Germline loops: CDR1 SGHVS, CDR2 FQNEAQ. DNA of the CDR3: TGTGCCAGCAGCTTAGAAGTTGGGTGGGAGTCAGATACGCAGTATTTT. The encoded protein is CASSLEVGWESDTQYF.

The genes are TRBV6-1 and TRBJ2-7; 9 bases agree with TRBD1. CDR1 and CDR2 (germline): MNHNS, SASEGT. The J segment lost 3 bases and the V segment lost 4 bases, leaving 10 bases of the junction unmatched. The CDR3 extends over 16 amino acids. The CDR3 DNA follows: TGTGCCAGCAGTGTCAGCCGACAGGGGGGAGTCTACGAGCAGTACTTC. Its translation: CASSVSRQGGVYEQYF.

V and J are TRBV7-8 and TRBJ1-3, with D tentatively TRBD1 (5 bases). The CDR3 is 19 amino acids. With 1 base removed from V and 1 base from J, the gap between germline ends came to 20 bases. The V gene's germline CDR1 is SGHVS and CDR2 FQNEAQ. Written as DNA, the CDR3 is TGTGCCAGCAGCTTAGAGGGGTCCTCTATGGCAGGGTCTGGAAACACCATATATTTT. Protein product: CASSLEGSSMAGSGNTIYF.

This chain joins TRBV2 and TRBJ1-6; tentative D call: TRBD1 (5 bases). The CDR3 length is 16 residues. Germline CDR1 reads SNHLY; CDR2 reads FYNNEI. With 6 bases removed from V and 0 bases from J, the gap between germline ends came to 12 bases. Written as DNA, the CDR3 is TGTGCCAGCAGGGGGGGAGGGAGCTCCTATAATTCACCCCTCCACTTT. Translation: CASRGGGSSYNSPLHF. The full variable domain, in which reference TRBV2 and TRBJ1-6 provide the parts outside the CDR3, is EPEVTQTPSHQVTQMGQEVILRCVPISNHLYFYWYRQILGQKVEFLVSFYNNEISEKSEIFDDQFSVERPDGSNFTLKIRSTKLEDSAMYFCASRGGGSSYNSPLHFGNGTRLTVT.

This rearrangement joins TRBV5-1 to TRBJ2-4, with no clear D. The germline V gene has CDR1 SGHRS and CDR2 YFSETQ. This CDR3 region has 14 residues. V was trimmed by 4 bases and J by 9 bases, leaving 17 bases between them. The CDR3 nucleotides are TGCGCCAGCAGCCCCGGAGTTTCCGGCCGCATTCAGTACTTC. Translating it yields CASSPGVSGRIQYF.

The J gene is TRBJ2-4, the V gene TRBV7-9; tentatively, D is TRBD2 (5 bases). Germline CDR1 and CDR2: SEHNR and FQNEAQ (reference sequence). CDR3 length: 16 residues. Trimming shortened V by 1 base and J by 6 bases, and 16 bases separated the two germline ends. CDR3 protein: CASSLGVGSVINIQYF. The CDR3 nucleotides read TGTGCCAGCAGCTTAGGGGTGGGTAGCGTTATAAACATTCAGTACTTC. The whole variable domain, filled in from reference TRBV7-9 and TRBJ2-4, reads DTGVSQNPRHKITKRGQNVTFRCDPISEHNRLYWYRQTLGQGPEFLTYFQNEAQLEKSRLLSDRFSAERPKGSFSTLEIQRTEQGDSAMYLCASSLGVGSVINIQYFGAGTRLSVL.

The J gene is TRBJ1-2, the V gene TRBV7-2; weak D call: TRBD1 (6 bases). Germline loops: CDR1 SGHTA, CDR2 FQGNSA. This CDR3 has 12 amino acids. Between the trimmed V and J ends, which lost 4 bases and 8 bases, there was a span of 11 bases. The CDR3 spells CASSSTGLGYTF. CDR3 in DNA: TGTGCCAGCAGCTCCACAGGGCTCGGCTACACCTTC.

The rearrangement uses TRBV6-1 and TRBJ2-2; D unclear. Trimming left V 5 bases short and J 0 bases short, with 4 bases between. The CDR3 consists of 13 residues. The germline gives CDR1 MNHNS, CDR2 SASEGT. CDR3 sequence reads: CASSYPNTGELFF. CDR3 nucleotides: TGTGCCAGCAGTTATCCGAACACCGGGGAGCTGTTTTTT.

The rearrangement uses TRBV7-2 and TRBJ1-2; 8 nucleotides align to TRBD1. CDR1 SGHTA and CDR2 FQGNSA come from the germline V gene. The CDR3 spans 13 residues. The V gene end was trimmed by 3 bases and the J gene end by 9 bases; junction bases not matched to a gene: 6. The CDR3 loop is CASSFRDRTSYTF. As DNA, the CDR3 is TGTGCCAGCAGCTTCCGGGACAGGACCAGCTACACCTTC. Drawing the rest from reference TRBV7-2 and TRBJ1-2, the complete variable domain is GAGVSQSPSNKVTEKGKDVELRCDPISGHTALYWYRQSLGQGLEFLIYFQGNSAPDKSGLPSDRFSAERTGGSVSTLTIQRTQQEDSAVYLCASSFRDRTSYTFGSGTRLTVV.

The genes are TRBV7-9 and TRBJ2-7, with 7 bases that match TRBD2. Trimming removed 5 bases from V and 3 bases from J; junction bases left unmatched: 10. The CDR3 is made up of 15 amino acids. Germline V gene sequence: CDR1 SEHNR, CDR2 FQNEAQ (reference sequence). The CDR3 DNA is TGTGCCAGCAGCCTAAAGAGTGGGAGGGTCTACGAGCAGTACTTC. This translates into CASSLKSGRVYEQYF.

The chain uses TRBV3-1 (or the pseudogene TRBV3-2) and TRBJ2-1, with D possibly TRBD2 on 5 matching bases. The CDR3 runs 14 residues. Germline V gives CDR1 LGHDT, CDR2 YNNKEL (reference sequence). The V end was cut by 0 bases, the J end by 7 bases, with 10 bases between. The CDR3 DNA follows: TGTGCCAGCAGCCAAGAGCCCCGAGGGAATGAGCAGTTCTTC. Amino acid sequence: CASSQEPRGNEQFF.

This clone was recorded once. This rearrangement joins TRBV2 to TRBJ1-1, with D hard to call. The germline CDR1 and CDR2 sequences are SNHLY and FYNNEI. Deletions cut 8 bases from V and 2 bases from J, with 15 bases between. The CDR3 is 14 amino acids. CDR3 sequence (DNA): TGTGCCAGCCTATGGGGAGGGCCAAACACTGAAGCTTTCTTT. Translating it yields CASLWGGPNTEAFF.

This clone occurred once. The chain links TRBV5-5 to TRBJ1-1; the match to TRBD1 covers 9 bases. Looked up from germline, CDR1 is SGHKS and CDR2 is YYEKEE (reference sequence). This CDR3 contains 12 residues. The trim removed 4 bases at V and 7 bases at J, leaving 2 bases unmatched. The DNA for the CDR3 is TGTGCCAGCAGCACGACAGGGGGTGAAGCTTTCTTT. Translating it yields CASSTTGGEAFF.

The V gene is TRBV12-3 or TRBV12-4, the J gene TRBJ2-7, with D possibly TRBD2 on 6 matching bases. With 3 bases removed from V and 6 bases from J, the gap between germline ends came to 9 bases. The CDR3 consists of 12 residues. DNA for the CDR3: TGTGCCAGCAGTTTTTGGCGGGGCGAGCAGTACTTC. Its translation: CASSFWRGEQYF.

V gene TRBV5-1 combines with J gene TRBJ1-6; D is undetermined. This CDR3 is built from 14 residues. V lost 5 bases to trimming and J lost 0 bases, with 6 bases between them. CDR1 is SGHRS, CDR2 YFSETQ, per germline. CDR3 sequence: CASSPGSYNSPLHF. The CDR3, as DNA: TGCGCCAGCAGTCCCGGCTCCTATAATTCACCCCTCCACTTT.

This CDR3 reads CASSPGDSRTSGVYEQYF. The CDR3 nucleotides read TGTGCCAGCTCACCAGGAGACTCACGGACTAGCGGAGTATACGAGCAGTACTTC. V gene TRBV18 combines with J gene TRBJ2-7, with TRBD2 matching over 10 bases. With 2 bases clipped from V and 4 bases from J, the junction kept 14 bases outside the gene matches. Germline values: CDR1 KGHSH, CDR2 LQKENI. The CDR3 has 18 amino acids. The complete variable domain, with remaining parts taken from reference TRBV18 and TRBJ2-7, reads NAGVMQNPRHLVRRRGQEARLRCSPMKGHSHVYWYRQLPEEGLKFMVYLQKENIIDESGMPKERFSAEFPKEGPSILRIQQVVRGDSAAYFCASSPGDSRTSGVYEQYFGPGTRLTVT.